The rows below give T cell receptor beta chains drawn from one sample of a study of T cells in Graves' hyperthyroidism and ophthalmopathy. TCRdb used MiXCR to reprocess the multiplex PCR reads, holding one entry per CDR3 protein. The sample shows hundreds of thousands of distinct CDR3 sequences, nearly 45% of them seen only once. Input material: peripheral blood or thyroid tissue (not recorded which). Receptor source: an adult man with Graves' disease, either hyperthyroidism or ophthalmopathy (not recorded which). CDR3s include the opening cysteine and the closing phenylalanine or tryptophan. A D gene is named only where the DNA matches it firmly. Size values are once, few and many counts, or a class for expanded clones, and some rows have none.

V gene	clone size	J gene	D gene	CDR3 protein	CDR3 DNA
TRBV12-3/TRBV12-4	few	TRBJ2-7	TRBD1	CASSSGTGRYEQYF	TGTGCCAGCAGTTCCGGGACAGGGCGCTACGAGCAGTACTTC
TRBV12-3/TRBV12-4	-	TRBJ1-2	TRBD1	CASSFSGGNLYGYTF	TGTGCCAGCAGTTTTTCAGGGGGCAATCTCTATGGCTACACCTTC
TRBV7-3	once	TRBJ1-1	-	CASSLSEASHTEAFF	TGTGCCAGCAGCTTAAGTGAGGCCTCCCACACTGAAGCTTTCTTT
TRBV29-1	many	TRBJ1-2	-	CSVEEPGIPYGYTF	TGCAGCGTTGAAGAGCCCGGGATTCCCTATGGCTACACCTTC
TRBV10-3	many	TRBJ1-6	TRBD1	CAIRGTGESPLHF	TGTGCCATCAGAGGGACAGGAGAGTCACCCCTCCACTTT
TRBV7-1	-	TRBJ2-5	-	CASSSPGHRVGETQYF	TGTGCCAGCAGCTCACCAGGGCACAGGGTGGGGGAGACCCAGTACTTC
TRBV7-2	-	TRBJ2-6	TRBD2	CASSLGLAGVGGANVLTF	TGTGCCAGCAGCTTGGGATTAGCGGGAGTAGGAGGGGCCAACGTCCTGACTTTC
TRBV20-1	-	TRBJ1-6	TRBD1	CSVMRRGRNSPLHF	TGCAGTGTCATGCGAAGGGGGCGCAATTCACCCCTCCACTTT
TRBV9	-	TRBJ2-7	TRBD1	CASSARPGQGSYEQYF	TGTGCCAGCAGCGCCCGCCCGGGACAGGGATCCTACGAGCAGTACTTC
TRBV7-8	-	TRBJ1-2	-	CAWSVGGAFTF	TGTGCCTGGAGTGTCGGAGGCGCATTCACCTTC
TRBV12-3/TRBV12-4	-	TRBJ1-1	-	CASSIPGVGAFF	TGTGCCAGCAGTATCCCGGGAGTGGGTGCTTTCTTT
TRBV2	many	TRBJ2-2	-	CASSDFEVTGELFF	TGTGCCAGCAGTGATTTCGAGGTCACCGGGGAGCTGTTTTTT
TRBV5-4	-	TRBJ1-2	-	CASSLSGAGDGYTF	TGTGCCAGCAGCTTGTCAGGGGCTGGAGACGGCTACACCTTC
TRBV7-8	-	TRBJ1-5	-	CASTFLGVPGNQPQHF	TGTGCCAGCACCTTTTTGGGAGTTCCGGGCAATCAGCCCCAGCATTTT
TRBV24-1	many	TRBJ2-5	-	CATSDATQETQYF	TGTGCCACCAGTGACGCCACGCAAGAGACCCAGTACTTC
TRBV5-1	-	TRBJ2-2	-	CASSLGRVNTGELFF	TGCGCCAGCAGCTTGGGGAGAGTGAACACCGGGGAGCTGTTTTTT
TRBV7-8	few	TRBJ2-7	-	CASSLELQTYEQYF	TGTGCCAGCAGCTTGGAACTTCAGACCTACGAGCAGTACTTC